One sample yielded the 21 T cell receptor beta chains listed below, sequenced in a study of T cell repertoires in cytomegalovirus infection. TCRdb redid the calling of the reads with MiXCR, one entry per CDR3 protein. The sample carries more than 75,000 distinct CDR3 sequences, 3.7% recorded once. The sample was PBMCs. Every receptor here comes from a human donor in good health (CMV status not recorded). Some clones in this sample may be carry-over from other donors' samples.

Many counts were recorded for this clonotype. The chain employs TRBV28 and TRBJ1-2; possibly TRBD1 for D (6 bases). The CDR3 sequence is 15 residues long. Trimming pared 5 bases from V and 2 bases from J, leaving 15 bases between. The germline V gene has CDR1 MDHEN and CDR2 SYDVKM. CDR3 coding DNA: TGTGCCAGCAGTCCTATCTCAGGGGAGAACTATGGCTACACCTTC. Encoded protein: CASSPISGENYGYTF.

This clonotype was counted ten times or more. The chain uses TRBV13 and TRBJ2-1, with a possible D match to TRBD1 (6 bases). The germline V gene has CDR1 PRHDT and CDR2 FYEKMQ (reference sequence). Trimming left V 7 bases short and J 4 bases short, with 11 bases between. The CDR3 sequence is 13 residues long. The CDR3 is CASKGTSYNEQFF. CDR3 DNA: TGTGCCAGCAAAGGGACATCGTACAATGAGCAGTTCTTC.

This clonotype has ten or more counts. This rearrangement joins TRBV5-8 to TRBJ2-5; D is possibly TRBD1 (6 bases). The CDR3 spans 16 residues. The V end lost 1 base, the J end lost 5 bases, and 18 bases lay between the germline ends. The germline CDR1 and CDR2 sequences are SGHTS and YDEGEE. This CDR3 reads CASSLSLGRGRETQYF. Written as DNA, the CDR3 is TGTGCCAGCAGCTTGTCGCTTGGCAGGGGAAGGGAGACCCAGTACTTC.

This chain joins TRBV30 and TRBJ2-7; no clear D. CDR3 length: 15 residues. Trimming stripped 3 bases from V and 0 bases from J, with 15 bases between. From germline, CDR1 is GTSNPN and CDR2 SVGIG (reference sequence). CDR3 in amino acids: CAWSPGVGYSYEQYF. The CDR3 DNA reads as TGTGCCTGGAGCCCCGGTGTCGGGTACTCCTACGAGCAGTACTTC.

This clonotype came up many times. This rearrangement joins TRBV6-1 to TRBJ2-7; D perhaps matches TRBD1 (6 bases). V gave up 11 bases and J gave up 3 bases, with 14 bases separating them. The germline V gene encodes CDR1 MNHNS and CDR2 SASEGT. The CDR3 has 12 amino acids. The CDR3 nucleotides read TGTGCCGCCAAAGGGGACATCTACGAGCAGTACTTC. Translation gives CAAKGDIYEQYF.

This clonotype was found many times. The rearrangement links TRBV12-3 or TRBV12-4 to TRBJ1-1, with unresolved D. The CDR3 covers 13 residues. The ends were cut back, 3 bases at V and 7 bases at J, with 12 bases in the middle. The CDR3 DNA is TGTGCCAGCAGTTTCCTGGGTTACAATGAAGCTTTCTTT. This gives the protein CASSFLGYNEAFF.

In its sample, this clonotype was seen many times. The V and J genes are TRBV7-2 and TRBJ2-7; D is perhaps TRBD1 (6 bases). The V gene lost 4 bases and the J gene lost 2 bases, with 15 bases spanning the gap. The germline gives CDR1 SGHTA, CDR2 FQGNSA. The CDR3 totals 15 residues. CDR3 coding DNA: TGTGCCAGCAGCTCTTCGGGACACTCAGCCTACGAGCAGTACTTC. Translation gives CASSSSGHSAYEQYF.

This clonotype was counted ten times or more. The CDR3 protein is CASSLTITNTEAFF. The CDR3 nucleotides are TGTGCCAGCAGCCTGACGATAACGAACACTGAAGCTTTCTTT. The V call is TRBV7-2, the J call TRBJ1-1, with D uncertain. From germline, CDR1 is SGHTA and CDR2 FQGNSA. V was clipped by 5 bases and J by 1 base, with 11 bases between them. The CDR3 loop spans 14 amino acids.

This clonotype was observed many times. The chain is built from TRBV19 and TRBJ1-5; D remains unclear. V lost 3 bases and J lost 5, with 14 bases in between. Germline CDR1 and CDR2: LNHDA and SQIVND (reference sequence). CDR3 size: 15 residues. CDR3 sequence (DNA): TGTGCCAGTAGTATGCTGCAGCAAGAACATCAGCCCCAGCATTTT. Protein: CASSMLQQEHQPQHF.

This clonotype came up many times. The V gene is TRBV7-2, the J gene TRBJ2-3, with 7 nucleotides matching TRBD1. CDR1 is SGHTA and CDR2 is FQGNSA in the germline V gene. The CDR3 extends over 14 amino acids. With 5 bases clipped from V and 4 bases from J, the junction kept 6 bases outside the gene matches. The CDR3 sequence is CASSPWTGPDTQYF. In DNA form, the CDR3 reads TGTGCCAGCAGCCCATGGACAGGACCAGATACGCAGTATTTT.

This chain connects TRBV7-9 to TRBJ2-3; TRBD1 or TRBD2 may be the D gene (6 bases each). The germline V and J ends were trimmed by 5 bases and 1 base, with 13 bases remaining between them. Germline V lookup: CDR1 SEHNR, CDR2 FQNEAQ (reference sequence). The CDR3 sequence is 15 residues long. This CDR3 is CASSPPGAGTDTQYF. The CDR3 bases are TGTGCCAGCAGCCCGCCGGGGGCGGGCACAGATACGCAGTATTTT.

This clonotype was found many times. The rearrangement links TRBV7-2 to TRBJ1-1; D is possibly TRBD1 (5 bases). V was shortened by 1 base and J by 0 bases, with 12 bases between the two germline ends. The CDR3 has 16 residues. The germline CDR1 and CDR2 sequences are SGHTA and FQGNSA. The DNA of the CDR3 is TGTGCCAGCAGCTTAGAGACAGTGGGCATGAACACTGAAGCTTTCTTT. This sequence encodes CASSLETVGMNTEAFF.

This clonotype has at least ten counts. The J gene is TRBJ1-2, the V gene TRBV7-2, with D possibly TRBD1 on 6 matching bases. The V end was cut by 5 bases, the J end by 4 bases, with 23 bases between. There are 17 residues in the CDR3. The germline V gene has CDR1 SGHTA and CDR2 FQGNSA. The CDR3 DNA is TGTGCCAGCAGCGCGTGGGGGGCAGCCCTCCGCGGCTATGGCTACACCTTC. Amino acids: CASSAWGAALRGYGYTF.

The sample holds many counts of this clonotype. V is TRBV11-2 and J is TRBJ2-3; D ambiguous. The germline V gene encodes CDR1 SGHAT and CDR2 FQNNGV. The germline V and J ends were trimmed by 1 base and 4 bases, with 9 bases remaining between them. This CDR3 has 14 amino acids. Written as DNA, the CDR3 is TGTGCCAGCAGCTTAGTACGAGTTTCAGATACGCAGTATTTT. Protein: CASSLVRVSDTQYF.

This clonotype was seen at least ten times. The chain employs TRBV7-2 and TRBJ2-5; D may correspond to TRBD1 or TRBD2 (6 bases each). Germline lookup yields CDR1 SGHTA and CDR2 FQGNSA. The V end lost 5 bases, the J end lost 4 bases, and 20 bases lay between the germline ends. This CDR3 spans 16 amino acids. The CDR3 is CASSTRKTGGGETQYF. The DNA of the CDR3 is TGTGCCAGCAGCACGCGGAAGACAGGAGGGGGAGAGACCCAGTACTTC.

This clonotype was recorded many times. This sequence joins TRBV28 and TRBJ1-5, with unresolved D. Germline assignment: CDR1 MDHEN and CDR2 SYDVKM. Trimming shortened V by 2 bases and J by 6 bases, and 5 bases separated the two germline ends. This CDR3 contains 12 residues. CDR3 amino acids: CASSLEVQPQHF. The CDR3 DNA reads TGTGCCAGCAGTTTAGAGGTTCAGCCCCAGCATTTT.

This clonotype came up many times. This rearrangement joins TRBV7-7 to TRBJ2-5; 7 positions match TRBD1. The CDR3 covers 13 residues. Germline V gives CDR1 SSHAT, CDR2 FNYEAQ (reference sequence). Trimming at V came to 5 bases and at J to 0 bases, leaving 0 bases not matched to a gene. The CDR3 coding sequence is TGTGCCAGCAGCGGACAGGACCAAGAGACCCAGTACTTC. Translating it yields CASSGQDQETQYF.

This clonotype came up many times. This sequence joins TRBV7-2 and TRBJ1-4; no definite D call. The CDR3 runs 14 residues. Trimming stripped 3 bases from V and 7 bases from J, with 12 bases between. Germline-derived CDR1 and CDR2 are SGHTA and FQGNSA. CDR3 in DNA: TGTGCCAGCAGCTTTTCGGGGATCGGTGAAAAACTGTTTTTT. Protein sequence: CASSFSGIGEKLFF.

This clonotype was recorded at least ten times. This rearrangement joins TRBV20-1 to TRBJ2-5; the D gene is possibly TRBD2 (7 bases). Trimming stripped 2 bases from V and 11 bases from J, with 21 bases between. Germline V gene sequence: CDR1 DFQATT, CDR2 SNEGSKA (reference sequence). CDR3 length: 14 residues. The CDR3 nucleotides are TGCAGTGCTAGAAATCCCGGGGGGAGGGGGGATCAGTACTTC. Translating it yields CSARNPGGRGDQYF.

At least ten counts were recorded for this clonotype. The chain couples TRBV12-3 or TRBV12-4 to TRBJ1-2; D is uncertain. CDR3 length: 12 amino acids. The ends were cut back, 4 bases at V and 8 bases at J, with 11 bases in the middle. For the CDR3, the DNA is TGTGCCAGCAGTTACGGGGAGAAAGGCTACACCTTC. Protein: CASSYGEKGYTF.

This clonotype was detected ten times or more. V is TRBV10-3 and J is TRBJ2-5; D is possibly TRBD2 (5 bases). V was trimmed by 1 base and J by 2 bases, leaving 11 bases between them. Germline loops: CDR1 ENHRY, CDR2 SYGVKD. The CDR3 has 15 residues. CDR3 bases: TGTGCCATCAGTGAGTGGTTAGCGTCACAAGAGACCCAGTACTTC. It translates to CAISEWLASQETQYF.